The 25 T cell receptor beta chains given below trace back to one sample, sequenced in a study of long-term antiretroviral therapy in people with HIV. Survey-level immunoSEQ v3.0 assays were run. The table came from immunoSEQ multiplex PCR; TCRdb's copy has only in-frame clones and leaves some out. The sample has about 36,000 clones; about 80% are singletons. The sample here was unsorted PBMCs, taken 3.4 years after starting antiretroviral therapy. These receptors were taken from a man aged 25 to 45 with HIV.

This clone has a handful of counts. This sequence joins TRBV5-8 and TRBJ2-7; D is ambiguous. CDR1 SGHTS and CDR2 YDEGEE come from the germline V gene. V shed 7 bases and J shed 0 bases, with 14 bases lying between them. This CDR3 region has 14 residues. The CDR3: CASRSRKGSYEQYF. CDR3 bases: TGTGCCAGCCGCTCCAGAAAAGGCTCCTACGAGCAGTACTTC.

This clone was counted a single time. This chain uses TRBV7-2 with TRBJ1-2; 7 nucleotides match TRBD1. V shed 3 bases, J shed 8 bases, and the junction held 15 bases outside the gene matches. Germline values: CDR1 SGHTA, CDR2 FQGNSA. CDR3 length: 16 amino acids. CDR3 bases: TGTGCCAGCAGCTTGCCCGGGACAGCCTCACTGGGAGGCTACACCTTC. Amino acids: CASSLPGTASLGGYTF.

This clone was detected only a few times. The J gene is TRBJ2-3, the V gene TRBV14; TRBD1 or TRBD2 may be the D gene (5 bases each). The germline V gene has CDR1 SGHDN and CDR2 FVKESK. V lost 5 bases, J lost 2 bases, and 11 bases lay in between. This CDR3 contains 14 residues. This CDR3 reads CASSSTGTTDTQYF. Here the CDR3 DNA reads TGTGCCAGCAGCTCAACCGGGACCACAGATACGCAGTATTTT.

This clone came up once. This chain joins TRBV4-3 and TRBJ2-1; 8 bases align to TRBD2. V dropped 0 bases and J dropped 9; count of bases not matched to a gene: 10. The germline gives CDR1 LGHNA, CDR2 YSLEER. The CDR3 length is 16 residues. The CDR3 DNA follows: TGCGCCAGCAGCCAAGATTGGGCGGGAGGACGCCTTGAGCAGTTCTTC. Translation gives CASSQDWAGGRLEQFF.

This clone came up once. This chain uses TRBV6-5 with TRBJ1-4, with 7 positions matching TRBD1. The CDR3 spans 13 residues. CDR1 and CDR2 from the germline V gene are MNHEY and SVGAGI. Trimming took 6 bases from V and 7 from J; bases not matched to a gene: 5. The CDR3 spells CASRTGLSEKLFF. The CDR3 nucleotides read TGTGCCAGCAGGACAGGGCTGAGTGAAAAACTGTTTTTT.

V and J are TRBV25-1 and TRBJ2-1; maybe TRBD2 (5 bases). The length of the CDR3 is 12 residues. Per the germline V gene, CDR1 is MGHDK and CDR2 is SYGVNS. V lost 8 bases, J lost 4 bases, and 9 bases lay in between. Written as DNA, the CDR3 is TGTGCCAGCCCGAGCGGATACAATGAGCAGTTCTTC. This encodes CASPSGYNEQFF.

In this sample, this clone turned up once. The chain uses TRBV7-9 and TRBJ2-7; 7 bases match TRBD2. The CDR3 runs to 15 residues. The germline gives CDR1 SEHNR, CDR2 FQNEAQ (reference sequence). V lost 5 bases to trimming and J lost 3 bases; unmatched junction nucleotides: 10. The CDR3 loop is CASSRDLGLNYEQYF. CDR3 in DNA: TGTGCCAGCAGCAGAGATCTGGGACTAAACTACGAGCAGTACTTC.

This rearrangement joins TRBV10-3 to TRBJ2-3, with D perhaps TRBD1 (6 bases). Deletions cut 2 bases from V and 2 bases from J, with 11 bases between. This CDR3 has 15 amino acids. CDR1 and CDR2 (germline): ENHRY, SYGVKD. In DNA form, the CDR3 reads TGTGCCATCAGTGAGACAGGGAGCAACACAGATACGCAGTATTTT. It yields the protein CAISETGSNTDTQYF.

The chain employs TRBV9 and TRBJ2-7, with TRBD2 identical over 11 bases. Germline CDR1 and CDR2: SGDLS and YYNGEE. CDR3 size: 15 residues. After removal of 2 bases from V and 3 bases from J, the junction contained 4 bases not matched to a gene. The CDR3 DNA reads TGTGCCAGCAGCGTGGGGACTAGCGGAAACTACGAGCAGTACTTC. Translation gives CASSVGTSGNYEQYF.

V usage is TRBV29-1 and J usage is TRBJ2-3; 8 positions match TRBD1. The germline V gene has CDR1 SQVTM and CDR2 ANQGSEA. With V trimmed by 7 bases and J by 4 bases, 10 bases remained unmatched. CDR3 length: 14 residues. This CDR3 is CSARQGIAADTQYF. In DNA, the CDR3 is TGCAGCGCTCGACAGGGGATTGCCGCAGATACGCAGTATTTT.

The rearrangement links TRBV10-3 to TRBJ1-5, with D possibly matching TRBD1 (6 bases). This CDR3 region has 14 residues. Germline V CDR1 and CDR2: ENHRY, SYGVKD. V dropped 4 bases and J dropped 4 bases, with 11 bases sitting between them. In nucleotides, the CDR3 is TGTGCCATCAGTGTTGGGGGGGCTAATCAGCCCCAGCATTTT. Protein product: CAISVGGANQPQHF.

The chain uses TRBV27 and TRBJ2-7; D possibly uses TRBD1 or TRBD2 (6 bases each). The CDR3 has 13 amino acids. CDR1 MNHEY and CDR2 SMNVEV come from the germline V gene (reference sequence). Between the trimmed V and J ends, which lost 6 bases and 1 base, there was a span of 10 bases. CDR3 in amino acids: CASSGGGSYEQYF. The CDR3 DNA follows: TGTGCCAGCAGCGGAGGGGGGTCCTACGAGCAGTACTTC.

This chain joins TRBV19 and TRBJ2-1, with 11 bases matching TRBD2. The CDR3 totals 14 residues. Germline CDR1 is LNHDA and CDR2 is SQIVND (reference sequence). Trimming removed 6 bases from V and 3 bases from J; junction bases left unmatched: 1. DNA for the CDR3: TGTGCCAGTAGACTAGCGGGAGACTACAATGAGCAGTTCTTC. This sequence encodes CASRLAGDYNEQFF.

CDR3: CAISESLREGQASEQYF. The DNA of the CDR3 is TGTGCCATCAGTGAGTCGTTGCGGGAGGGCCAGGCTAGCGAGCAGTACTTC. The chain carries TRBV10-3 and TRBJ2-7; 9 nucleotides align to TRBD2. The germline gives CDR1 ENHRY, CDR2 SYGVKD. The J segment lost 6 bases and the V segment lost 0 bases, leaving 12 bases of the junction unmatched. This CDR3 has 17 residues.

This clone was counted between two and nine times. The chain recombines TRBV6-5 with TRBJ2-7; maybe TRBD1 (7 bases). Germline V gene data show CDR1 as MNHEY and CDR2 as SVGAGI. V lost 5 bases and J 5 bases, leaving 19 bases between the germline ends. This CDR3 is 15 amino acids long. The CDR3 protein is CASSTRTGGVHEQYF. CDR3 coding DNA: TGTGCCAGCAGTACGCGGACAGGAGGGGTCCACGAGCAGTACTTC.

This clone showed up just once. The chain recombines TRBV28 with TRBJ2-3; TRBD2 matches 7 bases. After removal of 5 bases from V and 2 bases from J, the junction contained 13 bases not matched to a gene. CDR3 length: 17 amino acids. Germline-derived CDR1 and CDR2 are MDHEN and SYDVKM. CDR3 coding DNA: TGTGCCAGCAGTCCACCAGGTGGGGGGGGGTCCACAGATACGCAGTATTTT. Translating gives CASSPPGGGGSTDTQYF.

This chain connects TRBV5-4 to TRBJ2-1; D remains unclear. Trimming took 2 bases from V and 3 from J, leaving 9 bases between them. Germline V CDR1 and CDR2: SGHNT, YYREEE (reference sequence). The CDR3 loop spans 14 amino acids. The chain's CDR3 is CASSLYWDYNEQFF. In DNA form, the CDR3 reads TGTGCCAGCAGCTTATATTGGGACTACAATGAGCAGTTCTTC.

The chain links TRBV18 to TRBJ2-2; no definite D call. The germline V and J ends were trimmed by 3 bases and 7 bases, with 15 bases remaining between them. The germline gives CDR1 KGHSH, CDR2 LQKENI. This CDR3 contains 15 residues. The CDR3 nucleotides are TGTGCCAGCTCACCGGAGAAACAGAAGGGCGGGGAGCTGTTTTTT. It yields the protein CASSPEKQKGGELFF. The whole variable domain, remainder taken from reference TRBV18 and TRBJ2-2, is NAGVMQNPRHLVRRRGQEARLRCSPMKGHSHVYWYRQLPEEGLKFMVYLQKENIIDESGMPKERFSAEFPKEGPSILRIQQVVRGDSAAYFCASSPEKQKGGELFFGEGSRLTVL.

This clone appeared a single time. V and J are TRBV25-1 and TRBJ2-1; D gene ambiguous. Per the germline V gene, CDR1 is MGHDK and CDR2 is SYGVNS. V was pared by 2 bases and J by 4 bases, with 21 bases between. The CDR3 contains 18 residues. The CDR3 is CASSEEVRALKPYNEQFF. DNA of the CDR3: TGTGCCAGCAGTGAAGAGGTTCGGGCCCTGAAGCCTTACAATGAGCAGTTCTTC.

This sequence joins TRBV2 and TRBJ2-1; tentatively, D is TRBD2 (6 bases). The CDR3 totals 15 residues. V lost 7 bases and J 5 bases, leaving 18 bases between the germline ends. Germline assignment: CDR1 SNHLY and CDR2 FYNNEI. The CDR3 spells CASTEGYGTHNEQFF. CDR3 coding DNA: TGTGCCAGCACCGAAGGGTATGGGACTCACAATGAGCAGTTCTTC.

CDR3 sequence reads: CASSFRSTSGRYNEQFF. Here the CDR3 DNA reads TGTGCCAGCAGCTTTCGCTCGACTAGCGGGAGATACAATGAGCAGTTCTTC. The chain carries TRBV7-9 and TRBJ2-1; 12 bases line up with TRBD2. J gave up 4 bases and V 3 bases, and 7 bases lay outside the gene matches. The CDR3 is made up of 17 amino acids. Germline CDR1 and CDR2: SEHNR and FQNEAQ (reference sequence). Using reference TRBV7-9 and TRBJ2-1 for the parts outside the CDR3, the full variable domain is DTGVSQNPRHKITKRGQNVTFRCDPISEHNRLYWYRQTLGQGPEFLTYFQNEAQLEKSRLLSDRFSAERPKGSFSTLEIQRTEQGDSAMYLCASSFRSTSGRYNEQFFGPGTRLTVL.

CDR3 amino acids: CASSLEAAGGFYEQYF. CDR3 DNA sequence: TGTGCCAGCAGCTTGGAGGCCGCAGGGGGGTTCTACGAGCAGTACTTC. The V gene is TRBV5-6, the J gene TRBJ2-7; TRBD1 is a possible D gene (7 bases). The CDR3 length is 16 residues. Trimming left V 0 bases short and J 3 bases short, with 16 bases between. Germline CDR1 reads SGHDT; CDR2 reads YYEEEE.

This chain links TRBV14 with TRBJ2-1; D remains ambiguous. The CDR3 extends over 15 amino acids. Trimming left V 1 base short and J 8 bases short, with 15 bases between. Germline CDR1 SGHDN, CDR2 FVKESK. The CDR3 reads CASSQGYASTDEQFF. CDR3 in DNA: TGTGCCAGCAGCCAAGGTTATGCGTCAACAGATGAGCAGTTCTTC.

The chain carries TRBV5-6 and TRBJ2-4, with D possibly being TRBD2 (6 bases). V lost 4 bases and J lost 0, with 11 bases in between. The CDR3 runs to 15 residues. Per germline, CDR1 SGHDT and CDR2 YYEEEE. Written as DNA, the CDR3 is TGTGCCAGCAGCCCCAGGACTATAGCCAAAAACATTCAGTACTTC. Translated, it gives CASSPRTIAKNIQYF.

The chain combines TRBV6-5 with TRBJ1-2; TRBD1 aligns across 8 bases. Germline V gene data show CDR1 as MNHEY and CDR2 as SVGAGI. The CDR3 spans 16 residues. The V gene end was trimmed by 0 bases and the J gene end by 5 bases; junction bases not matched to a gene: 8. The CDR3 loop reads CASSYSTGEAWYGYTF. As DNA, the CDR3 is TGTGCCAGCAGTTACTCGACAGGGGAGGCTTGGTATGGCTACACCTTC.